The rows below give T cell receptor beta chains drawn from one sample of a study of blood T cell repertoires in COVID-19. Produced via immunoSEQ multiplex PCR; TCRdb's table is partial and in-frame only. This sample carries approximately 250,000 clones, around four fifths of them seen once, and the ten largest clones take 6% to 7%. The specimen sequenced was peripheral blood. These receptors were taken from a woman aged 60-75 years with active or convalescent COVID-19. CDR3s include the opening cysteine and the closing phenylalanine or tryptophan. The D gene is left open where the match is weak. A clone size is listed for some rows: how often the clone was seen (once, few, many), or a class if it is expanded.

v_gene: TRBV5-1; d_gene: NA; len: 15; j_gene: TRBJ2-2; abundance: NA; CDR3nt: TGCGCCAGCAGCTTGTTCAGGCCGAACACCGGGGAGCTGTTTTTT; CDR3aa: CASSLFRPNTGELFF
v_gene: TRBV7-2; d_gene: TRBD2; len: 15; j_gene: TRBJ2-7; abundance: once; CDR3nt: TGTGCCAGCAGCCTATTGCTAGCGGGAGTCTCCGAGCAGTACTTC; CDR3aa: CASSLLLAGVSEQYF
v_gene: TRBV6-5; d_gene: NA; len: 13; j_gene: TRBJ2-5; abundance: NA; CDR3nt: TGTGGGACGTCGGGGTCTCGTGCGGAGACCCAGTACTTC; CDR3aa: CGTSGSRAETQYF
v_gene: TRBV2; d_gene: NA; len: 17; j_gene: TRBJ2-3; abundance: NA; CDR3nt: TGTGCCAGCAGTGGTTTAGGGCTAGCGTACGATTCAGATACGCAGTATTTT; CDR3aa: CASSGLGLAYDSDTQYF
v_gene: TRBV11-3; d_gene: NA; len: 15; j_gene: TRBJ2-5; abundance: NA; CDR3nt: TGTGCCAGCAGCTTAGGGTTGTCAGACCAAGAGACCCAGTACTTC; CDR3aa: CASSLGLSDQETQYF
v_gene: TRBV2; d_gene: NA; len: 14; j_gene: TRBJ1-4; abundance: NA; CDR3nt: TGTGCCAGTAATTTTGGGACTTTTAATGAAAAACTGTTTTTT; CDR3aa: CASNFGTFNEKLFF
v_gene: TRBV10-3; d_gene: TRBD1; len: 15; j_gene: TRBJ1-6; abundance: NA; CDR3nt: TGTGCCATCAGTGACCCGGGACAGATTTATTCACCCCTCCACTTT; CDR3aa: CAISDPGQIYSPLHF
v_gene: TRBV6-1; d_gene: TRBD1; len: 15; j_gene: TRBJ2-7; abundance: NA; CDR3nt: TGTGCCAGCAGTGAGTGGGGGACAGGGTCCTACGAGCAGTACTTC; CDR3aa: CASSEWGTGSYEQYF
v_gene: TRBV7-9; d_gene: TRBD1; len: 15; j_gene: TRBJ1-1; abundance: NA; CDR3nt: TGTGCCAGCAGCCCGTGGACAGGGATGATCACTGAAGCTTTCTTT; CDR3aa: CASSPWTGMITEAFF
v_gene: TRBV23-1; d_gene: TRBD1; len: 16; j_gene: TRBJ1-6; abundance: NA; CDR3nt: TGCGCCAGCGTCGGTGGGACAGGGGAGGGGAATTCACCCCTCCACTTT; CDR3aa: CASVGGTGEGNSPLHF
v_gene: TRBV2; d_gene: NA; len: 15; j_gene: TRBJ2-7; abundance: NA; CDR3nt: TGTGCCAGCAAGGCTAGGACTACCTCTGGCTACGAGCAGTACTTC; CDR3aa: CASKARTTSGYEQYF
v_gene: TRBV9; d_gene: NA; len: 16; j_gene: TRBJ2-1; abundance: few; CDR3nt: TGTGCCAGCAGCGCCCGGAGGGGGGGGGCCTACAATGAGCAGTTCTTC; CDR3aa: CASSARRGGAYNEQFF
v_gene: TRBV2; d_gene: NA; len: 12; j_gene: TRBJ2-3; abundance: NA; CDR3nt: TGTGCCAGCAGTGACTATTCTGATACGCAGTATTTT; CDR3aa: CASSDYSDTQYF
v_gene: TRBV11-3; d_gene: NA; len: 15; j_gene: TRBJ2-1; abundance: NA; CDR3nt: TGTGCCAGCAGCTTAGTACCCCGAGCGGCGAATGAGCAGTTCTTC; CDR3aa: CASSLVPRAANEQFF
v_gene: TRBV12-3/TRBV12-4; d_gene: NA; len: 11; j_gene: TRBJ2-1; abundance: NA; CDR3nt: TGTGCCAGCAGTTTCTGGGAGGAGCAGTTCTTC; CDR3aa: CASSFWEEQFF
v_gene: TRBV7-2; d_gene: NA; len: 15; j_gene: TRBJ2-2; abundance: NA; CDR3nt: TGTGCCAGCAGCCCCCCGGGGAAGGGCACCGGGGAGCTGTTTTTT; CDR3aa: CASSPPGKGTGELFF
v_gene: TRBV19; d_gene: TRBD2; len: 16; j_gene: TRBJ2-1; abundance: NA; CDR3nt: TGTGCCAGTAGTAGACAGACTAGCGGGAGCCACAATGAGCAGTTCTTC; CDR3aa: CASSRQTSGSHNEQFF
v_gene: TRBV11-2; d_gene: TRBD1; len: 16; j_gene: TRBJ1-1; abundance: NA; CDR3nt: TGTGCCAGCAGCTCGGACAGGGCACACTTAAACACTGAAGCTTTCTTT; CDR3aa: CASSSDRAHLNTEAFF
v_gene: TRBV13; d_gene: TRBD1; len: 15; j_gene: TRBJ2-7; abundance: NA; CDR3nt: TGTGCCAGCAGCGCCCCCGGACAGGCTTCCTACGAGCAGTACTTC; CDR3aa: CASSAPGQASYEQYF
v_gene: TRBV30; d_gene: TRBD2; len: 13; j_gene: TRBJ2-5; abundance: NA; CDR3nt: TGTGCCTGGAGTGAAGCGGGAGTAAAGACCCAGTACTTC; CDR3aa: CAWSEAGVKTQYF
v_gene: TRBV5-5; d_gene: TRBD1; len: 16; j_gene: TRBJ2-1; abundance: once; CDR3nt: TGTGCCAGCAGCCGAATTCAGGGGGCGCCCTACAATGAGCAGTTCTTC; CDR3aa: CASSRIQGAPYNEQFF
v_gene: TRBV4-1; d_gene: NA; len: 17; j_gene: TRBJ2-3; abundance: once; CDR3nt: TGCGCCAGCAGCCAAGTATGGAGCAGAACTAGCACAGATACGCAGTATTTT; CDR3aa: CASSQVWSRTSTDTQYF
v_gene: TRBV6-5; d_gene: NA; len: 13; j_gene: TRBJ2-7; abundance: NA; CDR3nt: TGTGCCAGCAGTACCCTCCCTAGCTACGAGCAGTACTTC; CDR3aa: CASSTLPSYEQYF
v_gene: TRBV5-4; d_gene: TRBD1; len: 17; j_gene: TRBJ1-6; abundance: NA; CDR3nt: TGTGCCAGCAGCCCCCTGGGTGCAGGGGGCTATAATTCACCCCTCCACTTT; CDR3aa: CASSPLGAGGYNSPLHF
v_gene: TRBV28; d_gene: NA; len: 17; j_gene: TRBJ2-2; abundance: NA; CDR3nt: TGTGCCAGCAGTTTATTTTTCGGGGGTTCGGACACCGGGGAGCTGTTTTTT; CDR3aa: CASSLFFGGSDTGELFF
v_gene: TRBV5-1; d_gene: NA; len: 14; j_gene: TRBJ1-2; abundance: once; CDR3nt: TGCGCCAGCAGCTTGGTAGGGGTAGATTATGGCTACACCTTC; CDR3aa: CASSLVGVDYGYTF
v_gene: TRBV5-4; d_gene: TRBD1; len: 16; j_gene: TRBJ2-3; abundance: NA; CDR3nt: TGTGCCAGCAGCCAGGGAAAGACAGGGCTGGCAGATACGCAGTATTTT; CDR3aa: CASSQGKTGLADTQYF
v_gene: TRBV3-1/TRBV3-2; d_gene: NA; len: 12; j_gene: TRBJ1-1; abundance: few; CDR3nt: TGTGCCAGCAGCCACCCAAACACTGAAGCTTTCTTT; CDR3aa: CASSHPNTEAFF
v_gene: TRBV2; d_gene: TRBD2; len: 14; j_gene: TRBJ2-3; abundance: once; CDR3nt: TGTGCCAGCAGTAGACTAGCGGGAGCAGATACGCAGTATTTT; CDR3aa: CASSRLAGADTQYF
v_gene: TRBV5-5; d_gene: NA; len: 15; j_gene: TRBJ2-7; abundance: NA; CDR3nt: TGTGCCAGCAGCGTCGCCAGCGGGTACCCCTACGAGCAGTACTTC; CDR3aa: CASSVASGYPYEQYF
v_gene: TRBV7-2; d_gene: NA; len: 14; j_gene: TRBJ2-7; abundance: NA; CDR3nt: TGTGCCAGCAGACGGACAGTGAGCTCCTACGAGCAGTACTTC; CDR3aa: CASRRTVSSYEQYF
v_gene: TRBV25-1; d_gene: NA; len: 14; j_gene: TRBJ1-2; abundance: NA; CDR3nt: TGTGCCAGCAGTGAAACAGGGATCTACTATGGCTACACCTTC; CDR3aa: CASSETGIYYGYTF
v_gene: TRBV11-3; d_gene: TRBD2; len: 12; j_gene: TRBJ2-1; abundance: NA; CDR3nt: TGTGCCAGCAGCTCCAGACTAGCGGGACAGTTCTTC; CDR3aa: CASSSRLAGQFF
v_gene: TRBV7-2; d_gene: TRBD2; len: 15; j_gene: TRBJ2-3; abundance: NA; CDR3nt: TGTGCCAGCAGCCCGGGACTACCCCCAGTCGATACGCAGTATTTT; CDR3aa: CASSPGLPPVDTQYF
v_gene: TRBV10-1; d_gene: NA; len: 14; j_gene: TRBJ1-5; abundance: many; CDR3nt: TGCGCCAGCAGCCCAGGGGTTAGCAATCAGCCCCAGCATTTT; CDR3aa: CASSPGVSNQPQHF
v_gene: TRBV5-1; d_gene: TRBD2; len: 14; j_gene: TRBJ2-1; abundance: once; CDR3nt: TGCGCCAGCAGCTTGTCACTAGCGGACAATGAGCAGTTCTTC; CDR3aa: CASSLSLADNEQFF
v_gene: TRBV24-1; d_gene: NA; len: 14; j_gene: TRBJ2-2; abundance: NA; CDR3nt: TGTGCCACCAGTCATCAGGGTAGCACCGGGGAGCTGTTTTTT; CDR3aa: CATSHQGSTGELFF
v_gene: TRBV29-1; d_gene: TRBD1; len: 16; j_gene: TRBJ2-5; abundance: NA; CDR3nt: TGCAGCGTTGATTCCGTCACAGGGGGCCGCCGAGAGACCCAGTACTTC; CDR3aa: CSVDSVTGGRRETQYF
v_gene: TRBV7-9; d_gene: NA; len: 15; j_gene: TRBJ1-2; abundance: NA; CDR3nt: TGTGCCAGCAGCTTACCTGCAGGGGTAGGCTATGGCTACACCTTC; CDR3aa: CASSLPAGVGYGYTF
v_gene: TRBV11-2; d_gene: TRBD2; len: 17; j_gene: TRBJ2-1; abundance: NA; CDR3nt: TGTGCCAGCAGCCCTGTTTGGGCGGGGGGGCTCAACAATGAGCAGTTCTTC; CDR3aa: CASSPVWAGGLNNEQFF
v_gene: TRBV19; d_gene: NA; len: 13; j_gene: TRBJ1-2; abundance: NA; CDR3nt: TGTGCCAGTAGTCCCCGGACCAGGGGAGGCTACACCTTC; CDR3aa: CASSPRTRGGYTF
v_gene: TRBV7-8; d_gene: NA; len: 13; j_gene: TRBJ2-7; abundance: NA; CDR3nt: TGTGCCAGCAGCCCCAGGCCAGAGTACGAGCAGTACTTC; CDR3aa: CASSPRPEYEQYF
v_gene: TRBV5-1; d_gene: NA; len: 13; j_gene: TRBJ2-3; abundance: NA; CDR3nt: TGCGCCAGCACCCTTGGCTTCACAGATACGCAGTATTTT; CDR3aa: CASTLGFTDTQYF
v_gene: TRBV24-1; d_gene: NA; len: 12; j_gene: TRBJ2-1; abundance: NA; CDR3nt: TGTGCCACCAGTGAAGCCGACAGGTCGCAGTTCTTC; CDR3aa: CATSEADRSQFF
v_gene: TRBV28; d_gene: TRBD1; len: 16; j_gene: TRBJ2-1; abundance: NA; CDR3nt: TGTGCCAGCACCCCCCCCAGACAGGGTGGAGGCAATGAGCAGTTCTTC; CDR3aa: CASTPPRQGGGNEQFF
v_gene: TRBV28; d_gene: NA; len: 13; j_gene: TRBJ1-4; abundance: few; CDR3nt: TGTGCCAGCAGTTTTTCAGGAAATGAAAAACTGTTTTTT; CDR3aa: CASSFSGNEKLFF
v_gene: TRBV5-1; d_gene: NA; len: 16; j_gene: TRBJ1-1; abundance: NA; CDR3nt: TGCGCCAGCAGCTTGGAAGGGACACCCTCGAACACTGAAGCTTTCTTT; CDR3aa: CASSLEGTPSNTEAFF
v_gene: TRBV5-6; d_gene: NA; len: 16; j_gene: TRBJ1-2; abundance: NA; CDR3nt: TGTGCCAGCAGCTTGGCCGCACCAGGGGCCCTGTATGGCTACACCTTC; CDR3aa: CASSLAAPGALYGYTF
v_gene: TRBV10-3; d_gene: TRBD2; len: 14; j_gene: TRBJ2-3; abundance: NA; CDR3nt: TGTGCCATCAGGGGAACTAGCGGGGGGGATACGCAGTATTTT; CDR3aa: CAIRGTSGGDTQYF
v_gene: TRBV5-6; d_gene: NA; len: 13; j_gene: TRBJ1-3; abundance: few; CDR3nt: TGTGCCAGCACCCCCCGGGAGAGGAACACCATATATTTT; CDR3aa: CASTPRERNTIYF
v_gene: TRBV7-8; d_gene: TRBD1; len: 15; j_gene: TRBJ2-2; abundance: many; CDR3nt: TGTGCCAGCAGCCCCGGGACAGGGTTCCACGGGGAGCTGTTTTTT; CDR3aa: CASSPGTGFHGELFF
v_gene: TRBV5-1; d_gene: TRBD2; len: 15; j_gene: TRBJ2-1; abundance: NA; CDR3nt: TGCGCCAGCAGCTTGGTTGGAGCGGGAGGTGGTGAGCAGTTCTTC; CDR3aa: CASSLVGAGGGEQFF